This TCR beta chain was recorded in a study of blood T cell repertoires in COVID-19. Generated by immunoSEQ multiplex PCR, the TCRdb table keeps only in-frame clones and is missing some. The sample holds approximately 280,000 clones; roughly 89% are singletons and the top ten take around 2%. The V end was cut by 8 bases, the J end by 3 bases, with 10 bases between. Per germline, CDR1 LNHDA and CDR2 SQIVND (reference sequence). The CDR3 loop spans 12 amino acids. This TCR derives from a man in his fifties with acute or convalescent COVID-19. The sample was peripheral blood. This chain links TRBV19 with TRBJ1-1; tentatively, D is TRBD1 (5 bases). The DNA for the CDR3 is TGTGCCAGTTCCGACAGCCACACTGAAGCTTTCTTT. Translated: CASSDSHTEAFF.